The subject of this entry is one T cell receptor (beta chain). The germline gives CDR1 SGHTA, CDR2 FQGNSA. The CDR3 length is 15 residues. V trimming: 5 bases; J trimming: 0 bases; junction bases outside the gene matches: 5. Survey-level immunoSEQ sequencing profiled the TCR beta repertoire. The repertoire was sequenced with immunoSEQ multiplex PCR; TCRdb's copy has only in-frame clones and lacks some. The sample records under 65,000 clones, over 90% being singletons. The sequence was collected from a man in his forties with rheumatoid arthritis. The rearrangement joins TRBV7-2 to TRBJ2-7; 9 bases match TRBD1. Sequencing used PBMCs. DNA of the CDR3: TGTGCCAGCAGCCATGGGACAGGGCTCTCCTACGAGCAGTACTTC. Translated: CASSHGTGLSYEQYF.